The source of this T cell receptor (beta chain) is a study of blood T cell repertoires in COVID-19. The CDR3 spans 15 residues. Germline V gene sequence: CDR1 SGHTA, CDR2 FQGNSA. Trimming pared 5 bases from V and 2 bases from J, leaving 14 bases between. The protocol was immunoSEQ multiplex PCR, while the TCRdb copy is restricted to in-frame clones and leaves out a portion. The sample includes 300,000 to 350,000 clones, approximately 92% of them seen just once. Material for sequencing was peripheral blood. The receptor's source is a woman younger than 45 with COVID-19, enrolled during active disease. The chain joins TRBV7-2 to TRBJ2-3; no firm D call. CDR3 sequence: CASSPRRRITDTQYF. Here the CDR3 DNA reads TGTGCCAGCAGCCCTAGAAGACGGATCACAGATACGCAGTATTTT.